This paragraph covers one T cell receptor (beta chain) sequence. Its antigen is as yet unknown. Clones were read by immunoSEQ multiplex PCR, and TCRdb kept only the in-frame ones, dropping some. In the table there are 15,000 to 25,000 clones, around 90% of which are singletons. The V gene end was trimmed by 0 bases and the J gene end by 8 bases; junction bases not matched to a gene: 4. In germline, CDR1 is SGHRS, CDR2 YFSETQ. The CDR3 is 15 amino acids. This specimen belongs to a study of T cells after posttransplantation cyclophosphamide. Overall study results and limits: TRB clonality was highly associated with recipient CMV seropositivity and reactivation. Tissue-infiltrating T cells from skin or gut overlapped little with blood T cells. Later post-transplant blood repertoires were often dominated by donor CD8+ memory clones.

Cyclophosphamide on days +3 and +4 followed busulfan-fludarabine conditioning and a marrow graft. The chain recombines TRBV5-1 with TRBJ2-1; 11 nucleotides agree with TRBD2. Sequenced material: PBMCs, taken after allogeneic stem cell transplant with posttransplant cyclophosphamide. The receptor was derived from a female patient in her forties or fifties who received an allogeneic stem cell transplant from a related donor, was CMV-positive, and had no GVHD. Certain T cells may be donor cells from the graft. CDR3 amino acids: CASSLVSGRADEQFF. The DNA of the CDR3 is TGCGCCAGCAGCTTGGTTAGCGGGAGGGCCGATGAGCAGTTCTTC.